This T cell receptor beta chain was captured in a study of blood T cells in healthy people across ages. This clonotype appeared a few times. This CDR3 comprises 14 residues. The trim removed 1 base at V and 11 bases at J, leaving 10 bases unmatched. Germline V gene lookup returns CDR1 SGHTA and CDR2 FQGNSA. Then a second PCR, running about 6 to 12 cycles, was carried out with a sample-barcoded 5' primer and a J-beta primer mix. TCRdb independently ran MiXCR on the 5' RACE reads; one entry per CDR3 protein. The sample gives 600,000 to 850,000 distinct CDR3 sequences, around 25% of which show up once; just under 9.5% is in the top ten. This sample was shared with a second study, whose subject was T cells of mothers and their children.

The receptor was isolated from a boy aged 10-17 years in good health. Sequencing was performed on blood. The chain couples TRBV7-2 to TRBJ2-7; 8 positions match TRBD2. The chain's CDR3 is CASSLVAGSGEEYF. CDR3 DNA: TGTGCCAGCAGCTTAGTAGCGGGTAGCGGGGAGGAGTACTTC.